This is a list of T cell receptor beta chains from one sample in a study of T cell changes during pregnancy in multiple sclerosis. Sequencing was performed with immunoSEQ multiplex PCR; in TCRdb, only in-frame clones are kept and a portion is missing. Among about 77,000 clones listed, under 95% were seen once. Sample: peripheral blood, taken after pregnancy. These receptors were collected from a female donor in good health, enrolled as a control in a pregnancy study. CDR3s leave out the opening cysteine and the closing phenylalanine or tryptophan. Some rows mark clone size as missing; the rest say once, few, many or name a class of expanded clone.

clone size: .; J gene: TRBJ2-3; V gene: TRBV4-2; CDR3 length: 14; CDR3 protein: ASSQAIGLGSDTQY
clone size: .; J gene: TRBJ1-1; V gene: TRBV5-1; CDR3 length: 16; CDR3 protein: ASSGGPGQGILNTEAF
clone size: .; J gene: TRBJ1-5; V gene: TRBV19; CDR3 length: 12; CDR3 protein: ASVGGISNQPQH
clone size: .; J gene: TRBJ2-3; V gene: TRBV6-5; CDR3 length: 11; CDR3 protein: ASRRTSTDTQY
clone size: few; J gene: TRBJ1-6; V gene: TRBV18; CDR3 length: 15; CDR3 protein: ASSPTGPTGVGSPLH
clone size: once; J gene: TRBJ2-7; V gene: TRBV11-2; CDR3 length: 11; CDR3 protein: ASSLAGDYEQY
clone size: once; J gene: TRBJ1-1; V gene: TRBV6-5; CDR3 length: 13; CDR3 protein: ASSYTHQGLTEAF
clone size: .; J gene: TRBJ2-3; V gene: TRBV7-7; CDR3 length: 13; CDR3 protein: ASRVLAGGTDTQY
clone size: .; J gene: TRBJ2-7; V gene: TRBV11-2; CDR3 length: 11; CDR3 protein: ASSLDTAAEQY
clone size: once; J gene: TRBJ2-7; V gene: TRBV27; CDR3 length: 10; CDR3 protein: AVRDRVYEQY
clone size: .; J gene: TRBJ1-4; V gene: TRBV29-1; CDR3 length: 13; CDR3 protein: SVRKGVKMDEKLF
clone size: .; J gene: TRBJ1-4; V gene: TRBV5-6; CDR3 length: 14; CDR3 protein: ASSFRTGVGNEKLF
clone size: .; J gene: TRBJ2-7; V gene: TRBV4-3; CDR3 length: 12; CDR3 protein: ASSQGQGSYEQY
clone size: .; J gene: TRBJ2-5; V gene: TRBV28; CDR3 length: 12; CDR3 protein: ASSLPGKRETQY